The 28 T cell receptor beta chains below come from one sample, sequenced in a study. TCRdb reprocessed the 5' RACE reads with MiXCR, giving one entry per CDR3 protein. This sample has fewer than 40,000 distinct CDR3 sequences; around 22% occur once, and the top ten carry roughly 4%. The sequencing input was memory CD4+ T cells sorted from blood. Subset: memory CD4+ T cells, CD4+CD45RO+CD25-. The receptors stem from a female donor with breast cancer.

Points on this clonotype: The junction shows a germline mismatch at one end, possibly a read error. J is TRBJ2-7 and V is TRBV3-1; D may be TRBD2 (5 bases). The V gene's germline CDR1 is LGHDT and CDR2 YNNKEL (reference sequence). This CDR3 contains 11 residues. The CDR3: CAGSQTGEQYF. CDR3 sequence (DNA): TGTGCCGGCAGCCAAACGGGAGAGCAGTACTTC.

In the case of this clonotype: A much larger clone sits a single nucleotide away, making a read error possible. The chain is built from TRBV28 and TRBJ2-1, with a possible D match to TRBD1 (6 bases). The CDR3 has 17 residues. Germline CDR1 is MDHEN and CDR2 is SYDVKM. Trimming took 4 bases from V and 5 from J, leaving 21 bases between them. Written as DNA, the CDR3 is TGTGCCAGCAGTTCGACGTTACAGGGTCCCACGGACAATGAGCAGTTCTTC. Translation gives CASSSTLQGPTDNEQFF.

This rearrangement joins TRBV7-9 to TRBJ2-5; a weak D match, TRBD1 (5 bases). From germline, CDR1 is SEHNR and CDR2 FQNEAQ (reference sequence). The germline V and J ends were trimmed by 5 bases and 7 bases, with 17 bases remaining between them. There are 14 residues in the CDR3. CDR3 residues: CASSLVGVKGTQYF. As DNA, the CDR3 is TGTGCCAGCAGCCTCGTAGGGGTGAAGGGGACCCAGTACTTC.

This clonotype has more than one count but fewer than ten. The chain combines TRBV27 with TRBJ2-7, with D possibly being TRBD2 (5 bases). Deletions cut 5 bases from V and 3 bases from J, with 14 bases between. Germline V lookup: CDR1 MNHEY, CDR2 SMNVEV (reference sequence). There are 14 residues in the CDR3. The CDR3 nucleotides are TGTGCCAGCAGTCTCAGATTCGAGGGCTACGAGCAGTACTTC. It translates to CASSLRFEGYEQYF.

This chain connects TRBV7-9 to TRBJ1-3, with D perhaps TRBD1 (6 bases). Per germline, CDR1 SEHNR and CDR2 FQNEAQ (reference sequence). V lost 4 bases and J 2 bases, leaving 6 bases between the germline ends. This CDR3 contains 13 residues. The DNA for the CDR3 is TGTGCCAGCAGCTCAGGGGCTGGAAACACCATATATTTT. Translation: CASSSGAGNTIYF.

This rearrangement joins TRBV5-5 to TRBJ2-7; the match to TRBD1 covers 8 bases. J lost 2 bases, V lost 1 base, and 14 bases had no gene match. There are 18 residues in the CDR3. Looked up from germline, CDR1 is SGHKS and CDR2 is YYEKEE (reference sequence). Here the CDR3 reads CASSLKDAVGQGTYEQYF. CDR3 bases: TGTGCCAGCAGCTTGAAAGATGCTGTAGGACAGGGCACCTACGAGCAGTACTTC.

The table lists this clonotype with many counts. V gene TRBV6-5 combines with J gene TRBJ1-1, with a weak D call TRBD1 (5 bases). The V gene's germline CDR1 is MNHEY and CDR2 SVGAGI. The CDR3 contains 14 residues. With 6 bases removed from V and 6 bases from J, the gap between germline ends came to 17 bases. CDR3 coding DNA: TGTGCCAGCAGCTCGCCTGGGGGTGGCTCTGAAGCTTTCTTT. Residues: CASSSPGGGSEAFF.

This chain joins TRBV5-5 and TRBJ1-1; a possible D gene is TRBD1 (5 bases). The CDR3 runs 15 residues. V was trimmed by 0 bases and J by 7 bases, leaving 16 bases between them. Looked up from germline, CDR1 is SGHKS and CDR2 is YYEKEE (reference sequence). The DNA of the CDR3 is TGTGCCAGCAGCTTGGGTTGGCGACAGCTGGGTGAAGCTTTCTTT. It translates to CASSLGWRQLGEAFF.

The table lists this clonotype with many counts. The rearrangement joins TRBV5-6 to TRBJ2-7; D gene ambiguous. This CDR3 spans 15 amino acids. V was cut by 3 bases and J by 6 bases, with 19 bases left in between. Germline V gene lookup returns CDR1 SGHDT and CDR2 YYEEEE. The CDR3, as DNA: TGTGCCAGCAGCTCCCGGTGGTACCTACATTCCGAGCAGTACTTC. Protein: CASSSRWYLHSEQYF.

The sample holds many counts of this clonotype. DNA for the CDR3: TGTGCCAGCAGCTTAGACCCTAGCGCTCGCTCTGGGGCCAACGTCCTGACTTTC. This sequence encodes CASSLDPSARSGANVLTF. The chain couples TRBV7-8 to TRBJ2-6; weak D call: TRBD2 (6 bases). Germline CDR1 and CDR2: SGHVS and FQNEAQ. Trimming took 1 base from V and 0 from J, leaving 13 bases between them. The CDR3 is 18 residues long. The full variable domain, rest sourced from reference TRBV7-8 and TRBJ2-6, is GAGVSQSPRYKVAKRGQDVALRCDPISGHVSLFWYQQALGQGPEFLTYFQNEAQLDKSGLPSDRFFAERPEGSVSTLKIQRTQQEDSAVYLCASSLDPSARSGANVLTFGAGSRLTVL.

V usage is TRBV12-3 or TRBV12-4 and J usage is TRBJ2-7, with 10 bases lining up with TRBD1. The V and J ends lost 1 base and 0 bases, in that order; junction bases with no gene match: 3. CDR3 length: 16 amino acids. The CDR3 sequence: CASSLVRTGGSYEQYF. The CDR3 nucleotides read TGTGCCAGCAGTTTAGTTCGGACAGGGGGCTCCTACGAGCAGTACTTC.

The V and J genes are TRBV6-6 and TRBJ1-6; TRBD1 might be the D (5 bases). The CDR3 is 10 amino acids. V dropped 6 bases and J dropped 11 bases, with 5 bases sitting between them. Per germline, CDR1 MNHNY and CDR2 SVGAGI (reference sequence). CDR3 protein: CASRGPPLHF. As DNA, the CDR3 is TGTGCCAGCAGGGGGCCACCCCTCCACTTT.

About this clonotype itself: A read error may account for a junction end that differs from germline. CDR3 sequence reads: CASSLLPTDTQYF. The CDR3 region has the DNA TGTGCTAGCAGCCTCCTCCCGACAGATACGCAGTATTTT. The V and J genes are TRBV7-7 and TRBJ2-3; D unclear. This CDR3 has 13 amino acids. Germline lookup yields CDR1 SSHAT and CDR2 FNYEAQ (reference sequence).

J is TRBJ2-5 and V is TRBV7-6; D tentatively reads TRBD1 or TRBD2 (5 bases each). The germline gives CDR1 SGHVS, CDR2 FNYEAQ. Trimming took off 5 bases at V and 4 bases at J, with 17 bases between the two ends. This CDR3 contains 15 residues. The CDR3 is CASSTGRGVVETQYF. The CDR3 nucleotides read TGTGCCAGCAGCACAGGCCGGGGCGTTGTAGAGACCCAGTACTTC. Full variable domain (outside the CDR3, taken from reference TRBV7-6 and TRBJ2-5): GAGVSQSPRYKVTKRGQDVALRCDPISGHVSLYWYRQALGQGPEFLTYFNYEAQQDKSGLPNDRFSAERPEGSISTLTIQRTEQRDSAMYRCASSTGRGVVETQYFGPGTRLLVL.

This clonotype was observed many times. In DNA, the CDR3 is TGTGCCAGCAGTACAGGGATCACTGAAGCTTTCTTT. It specifies CASSTGITEAFF. This chain joins TRBV7-9 and TRBJ1-1; TRBD1 is a possible D gene (6 bases). Germline CDR1 SEHNR, CDR2 FQNEAQ (reference sequence). Trimming took 6 bases from V and 4 from J, leaving 9 bases between them. The length of the CDR3 is 12 residues.

There are many counts of this clonotype. V and J are TRBV29-1 and TRBJ2-1; the match to TRBD2 covers 7 bases. Germline lookup yields CDR1 SQVTM and CDR2 ANQGSEA. After removal of 3 bases from V and 3 bases from J, the junction contained 11 bases not matched to a gene. The CDR3 spans 16 residues. The CDR3 here is CSVEGGAGRLYNEQFF. Here the CDR3 DNA reads TGCAGCGTTGAGGGGGGAGCGGGACGCCTCTACAATGAGCAGTTCTTC.

The chain recombines TRBV2 with TRBJ1-6; TRBD1 aligns across 9 bases. The CDR3 is made up of 16 amino acids. J was trimmed by 10 bases and V by 6 bases; bases with no gene match: 13. The V gene's germline CDR1 is SNHLY and CDR2 FYNNEI. In DNA, the CDR3 is TGTGCCAGCAGGGGACGGACAGGGGATGGGGAGTCACCCCTCCACTTT. It codes for CASRGRTGDGESPLHF.

About this clonotype itself: One end of the junction is discordant with germline, which a read error may explain. V usage is TRBV25-1 and J usage is TRBJ2-1, with a tentative D call TRBD1 (8 bases). The CDR3 sequence is 13 residues long. The germline gives CDR1 MGHDK, CDR2 SYGVNS. The CDR3 region has the DNA TGTGCCAGCAGACAGGGGGGGTACAATGAGCAGCTCTTC. Its translation is CASRQGGYNEQLF.

This clonotype counts as medium-sized. The chain couples TRBV9 to TRBJ2-7, with 7 bases identical to TRBD1. The CDR3 totals 14 residues. V was pared by 3 bases and J by 6 bases, with 9 bases of the junction left unmatched. CDR1 is SGDLS and CDR2 is YYNGEE in the germline V gene. The CDR3 sequence is CASSGAYRGREQYF. In nucleotides, the CDR3 is TGTGCCAGCAGCGGGGCTTATAGGGGGCGCGAGCAGTACTTC.

In its sample, this clonotype was seen many times. The rearrangement uses TRBV27 and TRBJ2-7, with 8 bases matching TRBD2. V was clipped by 10 bases and J by 2 bases; unmatched bases: 13. Germline CDR1 is MNHEY and CDR2 is SMNVEV (reference sequence). The CDR3 contains 15 residues. The CDR3 is CATAFGGDTTYEQYF. DNA for the CDR3: TGTGCCACTGCGTTCGGGGGGGACACCACCTACGAGCAGTACTTC.

There are a few counts of this clonotype. The chain joins TRBV6-5 to TRBJ2-7; D is perhaps TRBD1 (5 bases). V lost 10 bases to trimming and J lost 3 bases, with 13 bases between them. This CDR3 is 12 amino acids long. Germline V gives CDR1 MNHEY, CDR2 SVGAGI. The CDR3 DNA reads as TGTGCCACCCAGGGTGCTAACTACGAGCAGTACTTC. This gives the protein CATQGANYEQYF.

Turning to this clonotype: At one end, the junction sequence differs from germline, possibly due to a read error. This chain links TRBV7-3 with TRBJ2-4; D remains ambiguous. The CDR3 has 16 residues. CDR1 and CDR2 from the germline V gene are SGHTA and FQGTGA. CDR3 sequence: CASSLEPGGPKNIQYF. The CDR3 region has the DNA TGCGCCAGCAGCTTAGAACCTGGCGGACCCAAAAACATTCAGTACTTC. Supplemented by reference TRBV7-3 and TRBJ2-4, the full variable domain reads GAGVSQTPSNKVTEKGKYVELRCDPISGHTALYWYRQSLGQGPEFLIYFQGTGAADDSGLPNDRFFAVRPEGSVSTLKIQRTERGDSAVYLCASSLEPGGPKNIQYFGAGTRLSVL.

The V call is TRBV28, the J call TRBJ1-6; D call uncertain. CDR1 is MDHEN, CDR2 SYDVKM, per germline. The germline V and J ends were trimmed by 4 bases and 10 bases, with 20 bases remaining between them. This CDR3 is built from 16 residues. The CDR3 bases are TGTGCCAGCAGTTACCTAGCGGTTCCGCAGGAATCACCCCTCCACTTT. This encodes CASSYLAVPQESPLHF. Full variable domain (remainder filled in from reference TRBV28 and TRBJ1-6): DVKVTQSSRYLVKRTGEKVFLECVQDMDHENMFWYRQDPGLGLRLIYFSYDVKMKEKGDIPEGYSVSREKKERFSLILESASTNQTSMYLCASSYLAVPQESPLHFGNGTRLTVT.

Turning to this clonotype: At one end the junction does not follow the germline gene, possibly because of a read error. The rearrangement links TRBV3-1 to TRBJ2-1; TRBD2 agrees at 7 bases. The CDR3 is made up of 13 amino acids. CDR1 LGHDT and CDR2 YNNKEL come from the germline V gene (reference sequence). The CDR3 sequence is CASSQDRASGLFF. The CDR3 DNA follows: TGTGCCAGCAGCCAAGACCGGGCTAGCGGACTATTTTTC.

Comments on this clonotype: The missing conserved phenylalanine or tryptophan at the end of this CDR3 makes a read error likely. The J gene is TRBJ2-1, the V gene TRBV6-2 or TRBV6-3; the D gene is possibly TRBD2 (5 bases). The germline V gene encodes CDR1 MNHEY and CDR2 SVGEGT. CDR3 length equals 14 residues. This chain's CDR3 is CASIRGISYNKQFS. The CDR3 coding sequence is TGTGCCAGCATCCGGGGTATCTCCTACAATAAGCAGTTCTCC.

The V gene is TRBV7-3, the J gene TRBJ2-1; 9 bases are shared with TRBD2. With 2 bases clipped from V and 0 bases from J, the junction kept 8 bases outside the gene matches. CDR1 is SGHTA, CDR2 FQGTGA, per germline. The CDR3 sequence is 18 residues long. The CDR3 sequence is CASSLLVLSGSSYNEQFF. As DNA, the CDR3 is TGTGCCAGCAGCTTACTTGTCCTTAGCGGGAGCTCCTACAATGAGCAGTTCTTC.

The chain links TRBV6-4 to TRBJ2-1; no clear D gene. The CDR3 is made up of 12 amino acids. V shed 10 bases and J shed 6 bases, with 13 bases lying between them. The V gene's germline CDR1 is MRHNA and CDR2 SNTAGT. The CDR3 bases are TGTGCCAACCCCCGCGAGGTCAATGAGCAGTTCTTC. Amino acids: CANPREVNEQFF.

The chain joins TRBV7-9 to TRBJ2-1; 8 bases are shared with TRBD1. The V gene end was trimmed by 11 bases and the J gene end by 2 bases; junction bases not matched to a gene: 5. CDR1 SEHNR and CDR2 FQNEAQ come from the germline V gene (reference sequence). This CDR3 is 13 amino acids long. The CDR3 bases are TGTGCCGCCGGGACAGGCCCCTACAATGAGCAGTTCTTC. Protein product: CAAGTGPYNEQFF. Supplemented by reference TRBV7-9 and TRBJ2-1, the full variable domain reads DTGVSQNPRHKITKRGQNVTFRCDPISEHNRLYWYRQTLGQGPEFLTYFQNEAQLEKSRLLSDRFSAERPKGSFSTLEIQRTEQGDSAMYLCAAGTGPYNEQFFGPGTRLTVL.